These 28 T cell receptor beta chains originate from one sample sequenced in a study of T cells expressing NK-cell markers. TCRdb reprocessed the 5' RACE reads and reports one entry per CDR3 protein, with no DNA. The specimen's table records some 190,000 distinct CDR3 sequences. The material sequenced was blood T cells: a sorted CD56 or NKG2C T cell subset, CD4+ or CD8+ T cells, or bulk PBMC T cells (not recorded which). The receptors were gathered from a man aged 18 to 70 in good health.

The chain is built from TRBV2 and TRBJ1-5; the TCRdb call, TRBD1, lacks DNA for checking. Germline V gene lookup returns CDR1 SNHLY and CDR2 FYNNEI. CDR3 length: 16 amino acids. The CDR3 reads CASSDGTGGTSQPQHF.

This CDR3 is CASRPRDTRGWQPQHF. This chain joins TRBV27 and TRBJ1-5; TCRdb's assignment of TRBD1 cannot be checked, as there is no DNA. Germline V gives CDR1 MNHEY, CDR2 SMNVEV (reference sequence). There are 16 residues in the CDR3.

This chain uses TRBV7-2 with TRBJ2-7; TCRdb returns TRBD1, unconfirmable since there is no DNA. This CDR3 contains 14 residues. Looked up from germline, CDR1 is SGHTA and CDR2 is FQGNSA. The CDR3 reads CASSPPSGIYEQYF.

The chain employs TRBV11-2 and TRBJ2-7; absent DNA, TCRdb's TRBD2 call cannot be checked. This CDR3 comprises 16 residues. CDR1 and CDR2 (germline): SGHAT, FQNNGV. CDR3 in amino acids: CASSVVGSGFFYEQYF.

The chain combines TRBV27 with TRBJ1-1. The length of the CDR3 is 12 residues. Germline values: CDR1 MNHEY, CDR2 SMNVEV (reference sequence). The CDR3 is CASSPRSTEAFF.

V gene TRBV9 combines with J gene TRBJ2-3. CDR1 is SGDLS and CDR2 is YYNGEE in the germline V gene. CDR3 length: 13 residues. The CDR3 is CASSPLLQDTQYF.

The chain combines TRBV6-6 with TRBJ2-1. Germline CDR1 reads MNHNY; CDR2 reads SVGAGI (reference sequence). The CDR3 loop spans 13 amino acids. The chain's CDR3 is CASSEDGYNEQFF.

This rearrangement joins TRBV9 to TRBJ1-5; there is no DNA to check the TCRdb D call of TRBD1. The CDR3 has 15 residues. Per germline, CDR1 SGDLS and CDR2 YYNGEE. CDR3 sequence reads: CASSIGTGLSQPQHF.

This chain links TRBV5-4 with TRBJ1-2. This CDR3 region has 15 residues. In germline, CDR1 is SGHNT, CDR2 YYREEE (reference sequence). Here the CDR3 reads CASSLEGEVYYGYTF.

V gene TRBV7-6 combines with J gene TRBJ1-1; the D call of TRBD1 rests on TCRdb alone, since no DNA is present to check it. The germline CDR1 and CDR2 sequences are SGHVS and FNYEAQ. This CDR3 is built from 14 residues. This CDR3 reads CASSLGDRKPEAFF.

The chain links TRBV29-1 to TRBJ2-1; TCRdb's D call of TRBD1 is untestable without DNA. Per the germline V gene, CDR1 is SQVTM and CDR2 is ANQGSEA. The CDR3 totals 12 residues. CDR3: CSVVGQGYEQFF.

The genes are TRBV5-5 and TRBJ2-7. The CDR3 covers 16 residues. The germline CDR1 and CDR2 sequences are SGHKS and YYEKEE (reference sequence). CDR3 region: CASSLEGIGGSYEQYF.

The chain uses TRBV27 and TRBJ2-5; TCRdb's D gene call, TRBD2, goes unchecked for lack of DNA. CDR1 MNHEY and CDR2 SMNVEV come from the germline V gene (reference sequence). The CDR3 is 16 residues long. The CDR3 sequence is CASSWGTSGGVETQYF.

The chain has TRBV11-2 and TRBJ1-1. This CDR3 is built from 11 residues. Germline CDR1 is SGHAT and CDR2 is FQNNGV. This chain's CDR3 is CASSSFGVAFF.

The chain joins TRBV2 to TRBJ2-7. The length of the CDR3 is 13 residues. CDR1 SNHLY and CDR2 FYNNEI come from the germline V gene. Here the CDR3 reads CADRSPDSYEQYF.

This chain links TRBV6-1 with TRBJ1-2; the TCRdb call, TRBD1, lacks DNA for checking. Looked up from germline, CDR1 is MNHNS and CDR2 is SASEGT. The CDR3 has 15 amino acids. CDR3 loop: CASSEVRDRAGGYTF.

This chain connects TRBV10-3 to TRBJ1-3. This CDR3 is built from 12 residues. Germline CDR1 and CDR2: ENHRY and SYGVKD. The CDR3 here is CAILGSGNTIYF.

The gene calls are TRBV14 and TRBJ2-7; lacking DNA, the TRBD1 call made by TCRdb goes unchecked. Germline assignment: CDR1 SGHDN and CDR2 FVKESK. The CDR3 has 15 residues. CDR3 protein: CASSQAPADSYEQYF.

CDR3 amino acids: CASSLRASGGYTF. The genes are TRBV6-1 and TRBJ1-2. This CDR3 comprises 13 residues. CDR1 is MNHNS, CDR2 SASEGT, per germline.

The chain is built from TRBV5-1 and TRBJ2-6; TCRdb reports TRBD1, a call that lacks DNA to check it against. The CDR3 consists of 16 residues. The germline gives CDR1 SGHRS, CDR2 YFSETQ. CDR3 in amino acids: CASSPTWTAGANVLTF.

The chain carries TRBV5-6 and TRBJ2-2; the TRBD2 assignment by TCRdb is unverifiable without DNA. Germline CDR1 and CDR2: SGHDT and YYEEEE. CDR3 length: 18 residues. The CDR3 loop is CASSLEGRLAANTGELFF. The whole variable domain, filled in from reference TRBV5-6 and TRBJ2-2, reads DAGVTQSPTHLIKTRGQQVTLRCSPKSGHDTVSWYQQALGQGPQFIFQYYEEEERQRGNFPDRFSGHQFPNYSSELNVNALLLGDSALYLCASSLEGRLAANTGELFFGEGSRLTVL.

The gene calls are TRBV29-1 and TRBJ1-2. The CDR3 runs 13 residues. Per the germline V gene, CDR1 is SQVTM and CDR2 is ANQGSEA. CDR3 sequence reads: CSVENPTNYGYTF.

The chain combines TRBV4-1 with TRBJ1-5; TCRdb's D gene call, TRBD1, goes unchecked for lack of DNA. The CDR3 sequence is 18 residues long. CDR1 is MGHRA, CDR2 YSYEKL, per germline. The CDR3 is CASSQDFGGVGVGQPQHF.

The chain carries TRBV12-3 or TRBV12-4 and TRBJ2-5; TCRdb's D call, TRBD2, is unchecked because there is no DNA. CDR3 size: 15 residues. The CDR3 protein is CASSPRENRPETQYF.

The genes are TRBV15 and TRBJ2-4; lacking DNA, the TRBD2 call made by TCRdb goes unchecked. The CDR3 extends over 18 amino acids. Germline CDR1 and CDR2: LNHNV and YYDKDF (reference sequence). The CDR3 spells CATSESLRTSRGGDIQYF.

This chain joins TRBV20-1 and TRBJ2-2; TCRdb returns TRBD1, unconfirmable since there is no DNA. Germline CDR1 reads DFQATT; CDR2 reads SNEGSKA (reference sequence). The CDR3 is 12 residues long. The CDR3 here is CSAPVGGGELFF.

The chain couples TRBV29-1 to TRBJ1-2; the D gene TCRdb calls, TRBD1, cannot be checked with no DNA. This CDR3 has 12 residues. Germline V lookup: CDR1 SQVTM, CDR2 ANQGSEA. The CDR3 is CSVPGDRYGYTF.

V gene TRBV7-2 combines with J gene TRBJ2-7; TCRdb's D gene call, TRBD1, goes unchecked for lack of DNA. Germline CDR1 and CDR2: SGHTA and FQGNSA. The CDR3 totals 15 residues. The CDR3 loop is CASSLDWGETYEQYF. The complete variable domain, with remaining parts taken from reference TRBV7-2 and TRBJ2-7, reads GAGVSQSPSNKVTEKGKDVELRCDPISGHTALYWYRQSLGQGLEFLIYFQGNSAPDKSGLPSDRFSAERTGGSVSTLTIQRTQQEDSAVYLCASSLDWGETYEQYFGPGTRLTVT.